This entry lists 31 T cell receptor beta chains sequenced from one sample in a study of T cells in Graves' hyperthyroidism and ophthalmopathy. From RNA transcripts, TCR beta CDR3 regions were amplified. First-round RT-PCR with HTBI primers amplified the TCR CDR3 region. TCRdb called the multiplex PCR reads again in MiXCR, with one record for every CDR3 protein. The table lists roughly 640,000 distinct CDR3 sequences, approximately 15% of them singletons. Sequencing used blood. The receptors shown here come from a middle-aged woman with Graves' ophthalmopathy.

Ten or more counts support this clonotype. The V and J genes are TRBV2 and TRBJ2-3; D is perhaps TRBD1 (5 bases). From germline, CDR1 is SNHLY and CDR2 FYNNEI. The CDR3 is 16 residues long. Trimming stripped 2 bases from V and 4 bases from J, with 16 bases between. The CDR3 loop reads CASSETRGRASDTQYF. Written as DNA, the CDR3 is TGTGCCAGCAGTGAAACCCGCGGCAGGGCTTCAGATACGCAGTATTTT.

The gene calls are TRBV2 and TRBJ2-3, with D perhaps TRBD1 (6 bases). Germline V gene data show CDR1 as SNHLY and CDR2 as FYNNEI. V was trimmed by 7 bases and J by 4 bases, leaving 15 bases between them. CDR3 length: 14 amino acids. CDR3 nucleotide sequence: TGTGCCAGCAAGCGGACAGTGGCTTCAGATACGCAGTATTTT. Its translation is CASKRTVASDTQYF.

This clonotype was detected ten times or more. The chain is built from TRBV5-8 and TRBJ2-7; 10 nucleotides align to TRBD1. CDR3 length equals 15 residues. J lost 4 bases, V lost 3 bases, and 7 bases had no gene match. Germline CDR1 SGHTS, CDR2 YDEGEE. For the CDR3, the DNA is TGTGCCAGCAGCTATACCGGGACAGGGGAATACGAGCAGTACTTC. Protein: CASSYTGTGEYEQYF. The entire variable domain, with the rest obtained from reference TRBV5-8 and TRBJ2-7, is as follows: EAGVTQSPTHLIKTRGQQATLRCSPISGHTSVYWYQQALGLGLQFLLWYDEGEERNRGNFPPRFSGRQFPNYSSELNVNALELEDSALYLCASSYTGTGEYEQYFGPGTRLTVT.

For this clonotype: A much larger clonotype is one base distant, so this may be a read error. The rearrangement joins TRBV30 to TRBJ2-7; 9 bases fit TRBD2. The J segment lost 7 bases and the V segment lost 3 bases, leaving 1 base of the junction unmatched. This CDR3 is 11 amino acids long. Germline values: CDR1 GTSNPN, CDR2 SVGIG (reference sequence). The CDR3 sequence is CAWRTSGEQYF. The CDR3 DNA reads TGTGCCTGGAGGACTAGCGGAGAGCAGTACTTC.

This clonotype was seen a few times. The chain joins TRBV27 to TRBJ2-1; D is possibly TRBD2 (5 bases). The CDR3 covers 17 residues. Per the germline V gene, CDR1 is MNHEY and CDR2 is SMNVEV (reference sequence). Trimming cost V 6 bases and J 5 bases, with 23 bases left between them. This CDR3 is CASSRLFEGRYHNEQFF. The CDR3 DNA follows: TGTGCCAGCAGCCGTTTATTTGAAGGGAGATACCACAATGAGCAGTTCTTC.

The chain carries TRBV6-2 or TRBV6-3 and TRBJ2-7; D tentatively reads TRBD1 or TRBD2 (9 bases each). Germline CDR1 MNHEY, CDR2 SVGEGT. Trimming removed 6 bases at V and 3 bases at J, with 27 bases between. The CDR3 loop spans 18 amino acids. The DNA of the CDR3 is TGTGCCAGCAGGGGACAGGGTTCAAGCGGGGGGCCCGACTACGAGCAGTACTTC. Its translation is CASRGQGSSGGPDYEQYF.

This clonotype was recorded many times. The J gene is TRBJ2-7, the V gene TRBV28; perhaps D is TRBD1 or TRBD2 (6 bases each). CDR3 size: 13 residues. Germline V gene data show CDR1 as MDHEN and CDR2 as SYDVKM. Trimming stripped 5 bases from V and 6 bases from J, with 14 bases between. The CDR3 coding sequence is TGTGCCAGCAGTCCTCTATCGGGGGCCGAGCAGTACTTC. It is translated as CASSPLSGAEQYF.

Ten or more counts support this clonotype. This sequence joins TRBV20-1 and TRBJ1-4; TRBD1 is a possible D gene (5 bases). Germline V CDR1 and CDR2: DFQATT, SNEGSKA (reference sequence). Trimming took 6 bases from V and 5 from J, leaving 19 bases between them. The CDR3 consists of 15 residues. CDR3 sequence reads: CSASQEPPHNEKLFF. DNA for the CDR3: TGCAGTGCATCACAGGAGCCACCCCACAATGAAAAACTGTTTTTT.

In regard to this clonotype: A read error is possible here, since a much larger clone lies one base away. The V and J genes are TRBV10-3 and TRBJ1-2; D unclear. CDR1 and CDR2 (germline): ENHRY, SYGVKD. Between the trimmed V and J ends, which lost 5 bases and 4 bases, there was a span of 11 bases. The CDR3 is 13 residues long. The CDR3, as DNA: TGTGCCATCAGTTCTAGAGACGGCTATGGCTACACCTTC. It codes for CAISSRDGYGYTF.

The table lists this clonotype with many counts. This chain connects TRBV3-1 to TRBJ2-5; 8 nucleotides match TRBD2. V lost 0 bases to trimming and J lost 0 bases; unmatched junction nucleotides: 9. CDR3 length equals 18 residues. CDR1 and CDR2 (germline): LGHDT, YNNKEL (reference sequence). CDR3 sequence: CASSQEGQREMYQETQYF. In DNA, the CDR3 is TGTGCCAGCAGCCAAGAGGGGCAGCGGGAGATGTACCAAGAGACCCAGTACTTC.

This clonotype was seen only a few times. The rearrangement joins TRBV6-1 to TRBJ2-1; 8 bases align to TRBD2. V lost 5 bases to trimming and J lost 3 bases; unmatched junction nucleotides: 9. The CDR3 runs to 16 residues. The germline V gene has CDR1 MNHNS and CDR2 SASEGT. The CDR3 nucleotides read TGTGCCAGCAGTCCACCGGGACTAGGGTTCTACAATGAGCAGTTCTTC. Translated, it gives CASSPPGLGFYNEQFF.

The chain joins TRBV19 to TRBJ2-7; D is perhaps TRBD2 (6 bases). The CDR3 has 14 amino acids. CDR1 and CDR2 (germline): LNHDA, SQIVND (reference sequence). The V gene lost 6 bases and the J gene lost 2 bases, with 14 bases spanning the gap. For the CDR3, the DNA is TGTGCCAGTAGCCCCCTAGCGCTGGCCTACGAGCAGTACTTC. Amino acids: CASSPLALAYEQYF.

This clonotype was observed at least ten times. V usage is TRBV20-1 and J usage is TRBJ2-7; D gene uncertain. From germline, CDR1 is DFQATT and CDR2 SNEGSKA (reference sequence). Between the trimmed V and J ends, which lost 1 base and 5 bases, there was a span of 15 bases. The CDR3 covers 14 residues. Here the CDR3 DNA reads TGCAGTGCTAGAGTCCCGTACGGTGGGGACGAGCAGTACTTC. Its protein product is CSARVPYGGDEQYF.

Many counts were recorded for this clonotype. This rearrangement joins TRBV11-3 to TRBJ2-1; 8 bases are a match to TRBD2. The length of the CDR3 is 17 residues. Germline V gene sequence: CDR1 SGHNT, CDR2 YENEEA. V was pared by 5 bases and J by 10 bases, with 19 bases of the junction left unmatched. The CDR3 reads CASSAGGGAGVLREQFF. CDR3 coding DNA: TGTGCCAGCAGCGCCGGAGGGGGAGCGGGGGTCCTACGAGAGCAGTTCTTC.

CDR3 in DNA: TGTGCCAGCAGTTCGGAGGATCAGCCCCAGCATTTT. Protein product: CASSSEDQPQHF. This chain joins TRBV12-3 or TRBV12-4 and TRBJ1-5; D unclear. The V end was cut by 4 bases, the J end by 5 bases, with 6 bases between. The CDR3 length is 12 residues.

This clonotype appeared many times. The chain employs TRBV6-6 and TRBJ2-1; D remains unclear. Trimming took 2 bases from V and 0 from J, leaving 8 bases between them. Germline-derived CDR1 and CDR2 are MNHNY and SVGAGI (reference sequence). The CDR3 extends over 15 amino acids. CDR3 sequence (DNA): TGTGCCAGCAGTTACGACGGCATCTCCTACAATGAGCAGTTCTTC. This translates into CASSYDGISYNEQFF.

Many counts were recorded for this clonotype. Here the CDR3 DNA reads TGCGCCAGCAGCTTGGTTCGGTTCGGTAGGAGCGATACGCAGTATTTT. This encodes CASSLVRFGRSDTQYF. The chain uses TRBV5-1 and TRBJ2-3; D uncertain. V shed 0 bases and J shed 6 bases, with 17 bases lying between them. The CDR3 has 16 residues. Germline CDR1 SGHRS, CDR2 YFSETQ.

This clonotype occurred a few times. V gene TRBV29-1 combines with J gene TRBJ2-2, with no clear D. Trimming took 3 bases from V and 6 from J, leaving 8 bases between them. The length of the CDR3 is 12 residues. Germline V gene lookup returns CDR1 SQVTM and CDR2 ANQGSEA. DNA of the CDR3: TGCAGCGTTGATACGGGTGCCGGGGAGCTGTTTTTT. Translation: CSVDTGAGELFF.

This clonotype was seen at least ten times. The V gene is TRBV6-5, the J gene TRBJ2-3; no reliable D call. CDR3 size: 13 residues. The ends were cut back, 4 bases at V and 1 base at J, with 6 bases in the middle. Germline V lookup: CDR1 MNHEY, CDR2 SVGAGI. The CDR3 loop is CASSSTGTDTQYF. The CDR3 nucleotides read TGTGCCAGCAGTTCCACAGGCACAGATACGCAGTATTTT.

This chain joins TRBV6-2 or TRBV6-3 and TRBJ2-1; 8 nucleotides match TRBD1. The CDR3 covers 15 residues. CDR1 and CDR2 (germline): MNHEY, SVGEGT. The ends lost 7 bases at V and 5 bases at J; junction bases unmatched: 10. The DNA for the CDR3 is TGTGCCAGCACCATCCCGGGACAGGTTGACAATGAGCAGTTCTTC. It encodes CASTIPGQVDNEQFF.

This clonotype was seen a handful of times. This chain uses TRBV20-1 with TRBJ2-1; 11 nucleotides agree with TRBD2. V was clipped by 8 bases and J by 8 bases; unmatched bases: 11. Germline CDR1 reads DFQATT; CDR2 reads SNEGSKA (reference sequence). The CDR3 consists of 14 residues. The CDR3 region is CSRLGVAGGHEQFF. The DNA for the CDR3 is TGCAGTCGCCTCGGGGTAGCGGGAGGGCATGAGCAGTTCTTC.

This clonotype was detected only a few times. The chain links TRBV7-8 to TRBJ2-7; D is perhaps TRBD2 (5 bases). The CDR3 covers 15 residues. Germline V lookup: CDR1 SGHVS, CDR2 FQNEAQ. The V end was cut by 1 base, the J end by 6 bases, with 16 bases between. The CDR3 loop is CASSLERRASAEQYF. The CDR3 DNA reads TGTGCCAGCAGCTTAGAGCGGCGGGCATCTGCCGAGCAGTACTTC.

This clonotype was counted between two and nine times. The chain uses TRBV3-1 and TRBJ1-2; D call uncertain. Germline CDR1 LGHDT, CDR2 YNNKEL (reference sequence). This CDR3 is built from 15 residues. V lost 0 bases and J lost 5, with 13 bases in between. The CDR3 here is CASSQDFGPGYGYTF. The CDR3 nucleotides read TGTGCCAGCAGCCAAGACTTCGGGCCCGGGTATGGCTACACCTTC.

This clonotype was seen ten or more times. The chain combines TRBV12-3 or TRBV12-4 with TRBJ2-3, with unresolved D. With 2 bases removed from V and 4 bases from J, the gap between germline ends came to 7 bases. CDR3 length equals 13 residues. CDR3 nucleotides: TGTGCCAGCAGTTTACCTCCTCCAGATACGCAGTATTTT. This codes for CASSLPPPDTQYF.

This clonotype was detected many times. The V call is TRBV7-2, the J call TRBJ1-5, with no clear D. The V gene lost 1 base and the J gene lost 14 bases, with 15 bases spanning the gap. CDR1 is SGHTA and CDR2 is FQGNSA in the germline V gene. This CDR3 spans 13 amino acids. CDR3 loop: CASSLGGPSSEHF. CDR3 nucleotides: TGTGCCAGCAGCTTAGGTGGCCCTAGCTCGGAGCATTTT.

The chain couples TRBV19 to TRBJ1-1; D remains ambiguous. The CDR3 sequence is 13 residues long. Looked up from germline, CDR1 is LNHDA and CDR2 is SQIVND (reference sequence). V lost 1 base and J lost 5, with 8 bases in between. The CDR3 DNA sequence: TGTGCCAGTAGTATAGGCATCTTGACTGAAGCTTTCTTT. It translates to CASSIGILTEAFF.

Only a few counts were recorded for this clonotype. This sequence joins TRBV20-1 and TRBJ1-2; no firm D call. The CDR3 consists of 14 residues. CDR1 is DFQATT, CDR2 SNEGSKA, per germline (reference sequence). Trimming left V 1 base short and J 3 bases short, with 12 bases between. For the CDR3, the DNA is TGCAGTGCTAGAGGTAGCGATTTTTACTATGGCTACACCTTC. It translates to CSARGSDFYYGYTF.

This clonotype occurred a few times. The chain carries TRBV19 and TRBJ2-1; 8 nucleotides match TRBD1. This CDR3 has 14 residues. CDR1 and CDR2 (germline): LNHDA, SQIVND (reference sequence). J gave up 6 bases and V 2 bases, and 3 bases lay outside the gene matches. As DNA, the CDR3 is TGTGCCAGTAGTATAAACAGGGGGGCCAATGAGCAGTTCTTC. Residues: CASSINRGANEQFF. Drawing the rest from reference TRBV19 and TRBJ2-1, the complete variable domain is DGGITQSPKYLFRKEGQNVTLSCEQNLNHDAMYWYRQDPGQGLRLIYYSQIVNDFQKGDIAEGYSVSREKKESFPLTVTSAQKNPTAFYLCASSINRGANEQFFGPGTRLTVL.

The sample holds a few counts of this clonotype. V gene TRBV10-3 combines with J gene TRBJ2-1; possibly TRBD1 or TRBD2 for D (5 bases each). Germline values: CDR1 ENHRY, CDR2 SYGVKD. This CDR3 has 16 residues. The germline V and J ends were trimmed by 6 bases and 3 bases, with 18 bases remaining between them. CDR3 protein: CAISGTGTMGYNEQFF. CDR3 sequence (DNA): TGTGCCATCAGCGGGACCGGGACCATGGGCTACAATGAGCAGTTCTTC.

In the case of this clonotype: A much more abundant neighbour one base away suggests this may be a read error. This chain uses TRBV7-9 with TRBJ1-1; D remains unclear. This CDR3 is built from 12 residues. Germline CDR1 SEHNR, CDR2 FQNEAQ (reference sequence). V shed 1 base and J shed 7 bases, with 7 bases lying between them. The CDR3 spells CASSLGPNEAFF. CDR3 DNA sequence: TGTGCCAGCAGCTTAGGACCCAATGAAGCTTTCTTT.

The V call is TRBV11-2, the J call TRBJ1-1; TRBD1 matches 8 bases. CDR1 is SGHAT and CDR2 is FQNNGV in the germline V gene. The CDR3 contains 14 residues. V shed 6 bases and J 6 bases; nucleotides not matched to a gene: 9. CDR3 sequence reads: CASSLTGGGSEAFF. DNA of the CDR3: TGTGCCAGCAGTTTAACAGGGGGAGGGTCTGAAGCTTTCTTT.